The TCR beta chain under discussion was sequenced for a study of shared clonotypes between healthy human individuals (dated by TCRdb to the early 2020s). Regarding the complete study: A couple of women and a few men aged 18 to 49 years were included in the cohort. For each donor, CD4 naive and CD4 memory were each given three plates, CD8 naive was given two plates, and CD8 memory was given one plate. To estimate repertoire size and how much clonotypes are shared between individuals, the study performed deep sequencing of blood TCR repertoires from a few healthy adults. To increase sequencing depth and limit assay-specific biases, TCR repertoire library preparation and sequencing were carried out by different laboratories using diverse techniques. Between about 0.85 and 10 billion PBMCs per donor were obtained by leukapheresis. On the study overall, not on this receptor specifically: Larger estimated clonotype richness was generally found for naive subsets than for memory subsets. Compared with non-shared clonotypes, clonotypes shared by all four sorted-subset donors had higher generation probabilities. Pairwise subsampling led to the expectation that sequencing depth would affect the degree of clonotype sharing among donors. Incomplete sequencing was indicated by rarefaction of sorted-subset datasets, despite the large sequencing depth. Sharing across several donors was observed for around 5% of naive CD4, 3% to 4% of naive CD8, roughly 2.4% of memory CD4, and about 0.39% of memory CD8 clonotypes. Because the study included only a small number of donors, the genetic and exposure-history diversity represented was limited. Sampling was limited to blood, and TCR repertoires in tissue likely differ from TCR repertoires in blood.

Donors were healthy HIV-negative adults with no recently reported acute infections or vaccinations. Every donor was a Caucasian adult residing in Nashville, Tennessee, USA. CD4+ T cells were enriched by magnetic negative selection, after which naive cells were positively selected on CD45RA and the negative fraction was taken as the memory subset. Blood was collected by leukapheresis, and PBMCs were isolated by Ficoll-Histopaque density gradient centrifugation and then cryopreserved in liquid nitrogen vapor phase. Analytical flow cytometry was used to check the purity and quantity of each magnetically sorted T cell population. Each sorted fraction had its genomic DNA isolated and then quantified by UV absorbance on a Nanodrop 2000c. Using the deep immunoSEQ assay, multiplex PCR amplified TCR CDR3 regions from genomic DNA. Genomic DNA extracted from each cell subset was distributed evenly over all wells of several immunoSEQ 96-well plates, and each plate served as one replicate. Each replicate PCR for sorted subsets received roughly 0.2 ug genomic DNA, equal to 30,000 or so T cell genomes. The purified libraries were quantified using a Qubit 3.0 fluorometer, sized with a Bioanalyzer 2100, and then quantified again using the KAPA Library Quantification kit. A separate single-read 150-cycle Illumina NextSeq 550 flow cell was used to sequence each immunoSEQ 96-well plate. The authors' pipeline ran thus. Because the immunoSEQ output held only junctional sequences and lacked quality scores, the filtering could not match the filtering applied to full-length reads. Sequences were annotated with PyIR, a Python wrapper for IgBLAST v1.9, using IMGT germline references to assign V/J genes and CDR3. Any read was removed if the V/J assignment was weak (E-value above 1e-6), the CDR3 was missing, or the read contained stop codons, out-of-frame junctions, or ambiguous translated residues. A V3J clonotype was defined by an identical inferred V gene, J gene, and CDR3 amino acid sequence. To compute the percentage overlap between repertoires, the number of shared unique clonotypes was divided by the size of the smaller repertoire. Three approaches were used to assess repertoire richness: RTK rarefaction, the Chao1 estimator, and Recon v2.1 estimates of unobserved clonotypes. OLGA was used to compute generation probabilities for all TCRbeta clonotypes that the gDNA method yielded from four donors. TCRdb re-hosts the immuneACCESS table, in-frame sequences only. Its copies lack some clones; in the studies checked, an unresolved V gene accounts for under half of them, and the cause for the rest is not known. That table furnishes V, J and clone size, whereas the DNA furnished D and trimming. Here the sample has millions of clones; approximately 93% occur a single time. Of the sample, about 0.39% is held by the ten largest clones.

The CDR3 holds 13 amino acids from the cysteine to the phenylalanine. Only CDR3 DNA remains: 39 bases, in frame from the first base. Trimming costs V 3 bases and J 5 bases, and their ends lie 11 bases apart. Sequences MNHEY (CDR1) and SVGAGI (CDR2) are obtained from the germline V gene. Of note for this clone: Its antigen has not been determined. Per-base quality was not reported, and no clone a single base away is much larger than it.

This sequence was found in a man aged 18 to 30 in good health. Some clones in this sample may be carry-over from other donors' samples. The receptor chain draws on TRBV6-5 and TRBJ2-7, with the D gene too uncertain to name. Sequencing used naive CD4+ T cells from PBMCs. Read against the paper, the sample's cell subset or site label means: CD45RA+ positively selected. The nucleotide sequence is TGTGCCAGCAGTTATAATGATGAGAACGAGCAGTACTTC. This codes for CASSYNDENEQYF.